This note documents a single T cell receptor (beta chain) sequence. The antigen remains undetermined. There are 13 residues in the CDR3. CDR1 and CDR2 (germline): SGHNT, YYREEE (reference sequence). Trimming cost V 3 bases and J 1 base, with 8 bases left between them. This record comes from a study of T cell repertoires in cytomegalovirus infection. Looking at the study overall: CMV infection plus the matching HLA type was flagged by public TCR beta signatures.

MiXCR was run by TCRdb on the reads, yielding one entry per CDR3 protein. This table holds approximately 190,000 distinct CDR3 sequences, over 25% found once. General observations from the study: Frequencies of public TCR beta families were cumulated, and this identified carriers of CMV plus the relevant HLA. The response measured ex vivo was dominated by TCR beta clonotypes (HLA-C-restricted and CMV-specific).

The receptor comes from a human donor in good health (CMV status not recorded). Some clones in this sample may be carry-over from other donors' samples. Sequenced sample: PBMCs. The chain uses TRBV5-4 and TRBJ2-7; D gene ambiguous. In DNA, the CDR3 is TGTGCCAGCAGCTGGGGTGGGTCCTACGAGCAGTACTTC. Its translation is CASSWGGSYEQYF.